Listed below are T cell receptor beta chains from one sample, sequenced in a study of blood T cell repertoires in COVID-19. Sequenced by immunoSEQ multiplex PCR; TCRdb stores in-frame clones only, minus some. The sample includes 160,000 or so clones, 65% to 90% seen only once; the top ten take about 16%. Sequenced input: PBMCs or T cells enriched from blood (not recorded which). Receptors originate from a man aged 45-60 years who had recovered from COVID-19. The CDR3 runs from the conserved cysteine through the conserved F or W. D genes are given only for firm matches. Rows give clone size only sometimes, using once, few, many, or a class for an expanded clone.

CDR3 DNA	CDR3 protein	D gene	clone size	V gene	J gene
TGCGCCAGCAGCCAACCGGACAGGGGAAGGGACAATGAGCAGTTCTTC	CASSQPDRGRDNEQFF	TRBD1	NA	TRBV4-1	TRBJ2-1
TGTGCCAGCAGTCTGAGCGGTGCAGAGGCCCAGTACTTC	CASSLSGAEAQYF	NA	NA	TRBV7-9	TRBJ2-5
TGCAGCGTTGACTCATCGACGGGGGGAGATGAAGCTTTCTTT	CSVDSSTGGDEAFF	NA	once	TRBV29-1	TRBJ1-1
TGTGCCAGCAGGGTCACAGGGGATACCTACGAGCAGTACTTC	CASRVTGDTYEQYF	TRBD1	NA	TRBV28	TRBJ2-7
TGTGCCAGCAGCCCCGGGAGTTACAATCAGCCCCAGCATTTT	CASSPGSYNQPQHF	NA	once	TRBV6-5	TRBJ1-5
TGTGCCAGCTCACCACGGACAGGGACCTATGGCTACACCTTC	CASSPRTGTYGYTF	TRBD1	few	TRBV18	TRBJ1-2
TGTGCCAGCAGCGGGACAGAAAATGGCTACACCTTC	CASSGTENGYTF	TRBD1	NA	TRBV28	TRBJ1-2
TGTGCCAGCAGTTTACCCGGACAGGTGTCCTACAATGAGCAGTTCTTC	CASSLPGQVSYNEQFF	TRBD1	NA	TRBV28	TRBJ2-1
TGTGCCAGCAGCCGACAGGGTAGGGGGGATCAGCCCCAGCATTTT	CASSRQGRGDQPQHF	TRBD1	NA	TRBV6-5	TRBJ1-5
TGTGCCAGCAGTGAAGCGTCCGGGAGGAACACCATATATTTT	CASSEASGRNTIYF	NA	NA	TRBV6-1	TRBJ1-3
TGCGCCAGCAGCCTTAGGACTAGCGGGAAAGAGACCCAGTACTTC	CASSLRTSGKETQYF	TRBD2	once	TRBV5-1	TRBJ2-5
TGCGCCAGCAGCCCGGGTGGGACAGGACGTCCCTCTGGAAACACCATATATTTT	CASSPGGTGRPSGNTIYF	TRBD1	few	TRBV5-1	TRBJ1-3
TGTGCCAGCCACAACAGGGGGATGAACACTGAAGCTTTCTTT	CASHNRGMNTEAFF	TRBD1	NA	TRBV18	TRBJ1-1
TGTGCCAGCAGCTCTCAGGGCTACAATGAGCAGTTCTTC	CASSSQGYNEQFF	NA	NA	TRBV7-9	TRBJ2-1
TGTGCCAGCCGGGGGGTAGGGACCGGGGAGCTGTTTTTT	CASRGVGTGELFF	TRBD2	NA	TRBV6-5	TRBJ2-2
TGTGCCAGCAGTTTCTCCCGGGACGCCGGGGGGACGGATACGCAGTATTTT	CASSFSRDAGGTDTQYF	TRBD2	NA	TRBV28	TRBJ2-3
TGTGCCAGCTCACCAGGGGGGGGGTTCTCCTACGAGCAGTACTTC	CASSPGGGFSYEQYF	TRBD2	NA	TRBV18	TRBJ2-7
TGTGCCAGTAGTATTTCGGGGACAGGGACTTGGGGTGAGCAGTTCTTC	CASSISGTGTWGEQFF	TRBD1	NA	TRBV19	TRBJ2-1
TGTGCCAGCAGCCAAGAACAGCAGAACACTGAAGCTTTCTTT	CASSQEQQNTEAFF	NA	few	TRBV3-1/TRBV3-2	TRBJ1-1
TGTGCCAGCAATGCAATCGGGGACACCATATATTTT	CASNAIGDTIYF	NA	NA	TRBV28	TRBJ1-3
TGTGCCAGCAGTTCACTAGCGGGGTTAGGCGAGCAGTACTTC	CASSSLAGLGEQYF	TRBD2	NA	TRBV6-2/TRBV6-3	TRBJ2-7
TGTGCCAGCAGCCAAGAATACAGGATCTCTGGAAACACCATATATTTT	CASSQEYRISGNTIYF	NA	NA	TRBV4-2	TRBJ1-3
TGTGCCATCAGTGAATCGGTAGGCAATCAGCCCCAGCATTTT	CAISESVGNQPQHF	NA	NA	TRBV10-3	TRBJ1-5
TGTGCCAGCAGCTTAGACCCAGGGATAAGCACCGGGGAGCTGTTTTTT	CASSLDPGISTGELFF	NA	NA	TRBV7-6	TRBJ2-2